Listed here are 5 T cell receptor beta chains from one sample, sequenced in a study of post-analysis software for immune sequencing data. Unique molecular identifiers were present in the TCR beta cDNA libraries. Using its own MiXCR run on the PCR reads, TCRdb lists one record per CDR3 protein. This table has about 770,000 distinct CDR3 sequences, approximately 44% appearing once. Findings and limits, study-wide: Higher frequency in patients than in controls was seen for five TRBV segments, with TRBV5-6, TRBV5-1 and TRBV20-1 among them.

No antigen is known for these receptors. The sequenced sample consisted of blood. The receptors were sampled from a girl aged 10 to 17 with multiple sclerosis.

The V gene is TRBV6-2 or TRBV6-3, the J gene TRBJ2-3; the D is unclear. Germline V gene sequence: CDR1 MNHEY, CDR2 SVGEGT. Deletions cut 3 bases from V and 4 bases from J, with 11 bases between. The CDR3 sequence is 14 residues long. The CDR3 here is CASSYEWVPDTQYF. In nucleotides, the CDR3 is TGTGCCAGCAGTTATGAGTGGGTTCCAGATACGCAGTATTTT.

The CDR3, as DNA: TGTGCCAGCAGTTTATCAGGGGCCACCGCACGGTACGAGCAGTACTTC. This codes for CASSLSGATARYEQYF. The V and J genes are TRBV27 and TRBJ2-7, with a tentative D call TRBD1 (5 bases). V gave up 0 bases and J gave up 4 bases, with 16 bases separating them. The germline gives CDR1 MNHEY, CDR2 SMNVEV (reference sequence). The CDR3 length is 16 residues.

The CDR3 DNA reads as TGCGCCAGCAGCCTAAGGGCCCCCGGGGAGACCCAGTACTTC. As protein: CASSLRAPGETQYF. The chain combines TRBV5-1 with TRBJ2-5; D is unresolved. V was shortened by 4 bases and J by 5 bases, with 15 bases between the two germline ends. Germline V gene sequence: CDR1 SGHRS, CDR2 YFSETQ. The CDR3 loop spans 14 amino acids.

This chain connects TRBV12-3 or TRBV12-4 to TRBJ2-3, with D unclear. This CDR3 is 13 amino acids long. With 3 bases removed from V and 4 bases from J, the gap between germline ends came to 8 bases. The CDR3, as DNA: TGTGCCAGCAGTTTGATGATGGCAGATACGCAGTATTTT. Translation: CASSLMMADTQYF.

This clonotype has only a few counts. The genes are TRBV7-9 and TRBJ2-1; 8 positions match TRBD1. Germline CDR1 SEHNR, CDR2 FQNEAQ (reference sequence). V was pared by 2 bases and J by 2 bases, with 5 bases of the junction left unmatched. There are 16 residues in the CDR3. Here the CDR3 reads CASSLRGTGAYNEQFF. CDR3 DNA sequence: TGTGCCAGCAGCTTAAGAGGGACAGGAGCCTACAATGAGCAGTTCTTC.